This T cell receptor beta chain was sequenced for a study of OX40 agonist ivuxolimab in advanced cancers. Study information: There were three patients with partial responses, one having hepatocellular carcinoma and two cutaneous melanoma.

There are 12 residues in the CDR3. V shed 2 bases and J shed 3 bases, with 4 bases lying between them. CDR1 and CDR2 (germline): KGHSH, LQKENI. Study-level findings and limits: CD4+ and CD8+ blood T cells expanded clonally by week 6 at 0.1 to 3.0 mg/kg.

In its sample, this clone was seen once. The target antigen is unknown. Sequenced by immunoSEQ multiplex PCR; TCRdb stores in-frame clones only, minus some. The table lists about 91,000 clones, roughly 84% of them singletons, with roughly 1.1% in the top ten. The genes are TRBV18 and TRBJ2-5; the D is unclear. Sequencing was performed on CD4+ or CD8+ T cells sorted from blood, taken in a trial of the OX40 agonist ivuxolimab. This sequence originates from an adult with an advanced solid tumor such as melanoma, head and neck, liver or kidney cancer. The DNA for the CDR3 is TGTGCCAGCTCACCAGAAGAAGAGACCCAGTACTTC. This sequence encodes CASSPEEETQYF. Supplemented by reference TRBV18 and TRBJ2-5, the full variable domain reads NAGVMQNPRHLVRRRGQEARLRCSPMKGHSHVYWYRQLPEEGLKFMVYLQKENIIDESGMPKERFSAEFPKEGPSILRIQQVVRGDSAAYFCASSPEEETQYFGPGTRLLVL.